These 26 T cell receptor beta chains came from one sample sequenced in a study of T cell responses to AZD1222 COVID-19 vaccine. Libraries were prepared by immunoSEQ multiplex PCR; TCRdb keeps only in-frame clonotypes and omits some of them. The top ten hold 6.5% to 9.5% of the sample, which has around 80,000 clones, under 95% seen once. The specimen was peripheral blood, collected 28 days after the second AZD1222 dose. The receptors come from an adult who received the AZD1222 COVID-19 vaccine.

The rearrangement joins TRBV11-2 to TRBJ2-3, with 7 bases aligning to TRBD1. This CDR3 region has 17 residues. CDR1 is SGHAT, CDR2 FQNNGV, per germline. The trim removed 1 base at V and 0 bases at J, leaving 7 bases unmatched. DNA of the CDR3: TGTGCCAGCAGCTTAGCGGGGACAGTTATCAGCACAGATACGCAGTATTTT. Protein product: CASSLAGTVISTDTQYF.

This chain links TRBV9 with TRBJ2-4; 7 bases fit TRBD1. The CDR3 loop spans 12 amino acids. From germline, CDR1 is SGDLS and CDR2 YYNGEE. The V segment lost 6 bases and the J segment 5 bases; nucleotides outside the gene matches: 2. CDR3 coding DNA: TGTGCCAGCAAAGGGACAGAAAACATTCAGTACTTC. Residues: CASKGTENIQYF.

This clone has a handful of counts. The chain joins TRBV19 to TRBJ2-1, with 12 bases aligning to TRBD2. CDR1 LNHDA and CDR2 SQIVND come from the germline V gene (reference sequence). Trimming removed 6 bases from V and 7 bases from J; junction bases left unmatched: 10. The CDR3 has 16 residues. In nucleotides, the CDR3 is TGTGCCAGTAGGGAACCCGGACTAGCGGGACGAAATGAGCAGTTCTTC. As protein: CASREPGLAGRNEQFF.

This chain connects TRBV27 to TRBJ2-2, with 7 bases that match TRBD2. J gave up 5 bases and V 2 bases, and 14 bases lay outside the gene matches. This CDR3 spans 18 amino acids. From germline, CDR1 is MNHEY and CDR2 SMNVEV (reference sequence). The DNA of the CDR3 is TGTGCCAGCAGTTTACCGCGACCATCTAGCGGTCGGACCGGGGAGCTGTTTTTT. It codes for CASSLPRPSSGRTGELFF.

The J gene is TRBJ1-5, the V gene TRBV19; D is undetermined. CDR3 size: 13 residues. Trimming stripped 10 bases from V and 0 bases from J, with 10 bases between. Germline V CDR1 and CDR2: LNHDA, SQIVND (reference sequence). The CDR3 sequence is CATCRYSNQPQHF. For the CDR3, the DNA is TGTGCCACCTGCCGGTATAGCAATCAGCCCCAGCATTTT.

The chain is built from TRBV5-1 and TRBJ2-3; 8 bases line up with TRBD2. This CDR3 contains 15 residues. Trimming cost V 1 base and J 3 bases; bases outside gene matches: 4. Germline CDR1 reads SGHRS; CDR2 reads YFSETQ. CDR3 sequence reads: CASSLTGGPTDTQYF. CDR3 DNA sequence: TGCGCCAGCAGCTTGACGGGAGGGCCTACAGATACGCAGTATTTT.

The chain links TRBV7-6 to TRBJ2-7; TRBD1 aligns across 9 bases. V lost 1 base, J lost 1 base, and 11 bases stayed unmatched. The CDR3 consists of 18 residues. CDR1 and CDR2 (germline): SGHVS, FNYEAQ. Here the CDR3 reads CASSLGGLGQGPSYEQYF. Written as DNA, the CDR3 is TGTGCCAGCAGCTTAGGGGGGCTGGGACAGGGACCATCCTACGAGCAGTACTTC. The variable domain in full, with the rest retrieved from reference TRBV7-6 and TRBJ2-7, is GAGVSQSPRYKVTKRGQDVALRCDPISGHVSLYWYRQALGQGPEFLTYFNYEAQQDKSGLPNDRFSAERPEGSISTLTIQRTEQRDSAMYRCASSLGGLGQGPSYEQYFGPGTRLTVT.

This sequence joins TRBV7-8 and TRBJ2-1, with TRBD2 identical over 9 bases. The V gene's germline CDR1 is SGHVS and CDR2 FQNEAQ. CDR3 length equals 16 residues. V lost 4 bases, J lost 9 bases, and 13 bases stayed unmatched. In DNA, the CDR3 is TGTGCCAGCAGCTCGGCAGGGGTAGCGGGAGTGGTTGAGCAGTTCTTC. The encoded protein is CASSSAGVAGVVEQFF.

This clone was seen just once. The CDR3 region is CASSLPGQGDEKLFF. The DNA for the CDR3 is TGTGCCAGCAGCTTACCGGGACAGGGAGATGAAAAACTGTTTTTT. The V gene is TRBV7-9, the J gene TRBJ1-4, with TRBD1 matching 9 bases. Unmatched junction bases numbered 4, after V lost 2 bases and J lost 6 bases. Germline V gene data show CDR1 as SEHNR and CDR2 as FQNEAQ (reference sequence). CDR3 size: 15 residues.

The CDR3 nucleotides are TGTGCCAGCAGTTATGTCTTGACAGGGGCTAATGAAAAACTGTTTTTT. Translated: CASSYVLTGANEKLFF. V usage is TRBV6-5 and J usage is TRBJ1-4; 8 bases agree with TRBD1. Trimming at V came to 3 bases and at J to 3 bases, leaving 6 bases not matched to a gene. This CDR3 is 16 amino acids long. Germline CDR1 MNHEY, CDR2 SVGAGI.

The chain joins TRBV3-1 (or the pseudogene TRBV3-2) to TRBJ2-2, with TRBD2 matching 7 bases. The CDR3 runs 14 residues. Looked up from germline, CDR1 is LGHDT and CDR2 is YNNKEL (reference sequence). V lost 7 bases to trimming and J lost 4 bases; unmatched junction nucleotides: 6. The DNA of the CDR3 is TGTGCCAGCACCACTAGCGCCGTCACCGGGGAGCTGTTTTTT. Translating it yields CASTTSAVTGELFF.

This clone was counted a few times. The chain's CDR3 is CASRLSSGSSTEAFF. CDR3 nucleotide sequence: TGTGCCAGCAGACTCTCAAGCGGGTCGAGCACTGAAGCTTTCTTT. The chain joins TRBV28 to TRBJ1-1; D gene uncertain. Germline CDR1 and CDR2: MDHEN and SYDVKM. CDR3 length: 15 residues. V was cut by 6 bases and J by 4 bases, with 18 bases left in between.

This clone has only one observation. The chain combines TRBV28 with TRBJ1-1; D unclear. Trimming stripped 1 base from V and 1 base from J, with 7 bases between. Per germline, CDR1 MDHEN and CDR2 SYDVKM. The CDR3 is 14 amino acids. The CDR3 protein is CASSLFIQNTEAFF. DNA of the CDR3: TGTGCCAGCAGTTTATTCATCCAGAACACTGAAGCTTTCTTT.

The chain employs TRBV18 and TRBJ1-2; D is undetermined. The germline gives CDR1 KGHSH, CDR2 LQKENI. V was clipped by 4 bases and J by 1 base, with 10 bases between them. The CDR3 has 14 residues. CDR3: CASSRDRVNYGYTF. The CDR3 DNA reads TGTGCCAGCTCACGTGACCGGGTTAACTATGGCTACACCTTC.

CDR3 DNA sequence: TGCGCCAGCAGCATACCACTAGCGGAGCGCTACAATGAGCAGTTCTTC. Translated, it gives CASSIPLAERYNEQFF. The V and J genes are TRBV5-1 and TRBJ2-1; 8 nucleotides agree with TRBD2. Looked up from germline, CDR1 is SGHRS and CDR2 is YFSETQ. The junction had 9 bases not matched to a gene; V was cut back by 4 bases and J by 3 bases. The CDR3 covers 16 residues.

This chain connects TRBV11-2 to TRBJ1-6; 8 nucleotides agree with TRBD1. Losses at the gene ends were 1 base for V and 0 bases for J; bases not matched to a gene: 5. This CDR3 region has 18 residues. CDR1 is SGHAT, CDR2 FQNNGV, per germline. The CDR3 sequence is CASSLGGQGGSYNSPLHF. The CDR3 DNA is TGTGCCAGCAGCTTAGGCGGACAGGGTGGCTCCTATAATTCACCCCTCCACTTT.

The rearrangement joins TRBV25-1 to TRBJ2-1; D is ambiguous. From germline, CDR1 is MGHDK and CDR2 SYGVNS. The V end lost 1 base, the J end lost 0 bases, and 10 bases lay between the germline ends. CDR3 length: 16 residues. The CDR3 sequence: CASSELAGGSYNEQFF. Here the CDR3 DNA reads TGTGCCAGCAGTGAATTGGCAGGCGGCTCCTACAATGAGCAGTTCTTC.

This chain links TRBV19 with TRBJ1-5, with 8 bases that match TRBD1. CDR1 is LNHDA and CDR2 is SQIVND in the germline V gene (reference sequence). The CDR3 is 16 amino acids. The V gene end was trimmed by 4 bases and the J gene end by 2 bases; junction bases not matched to a gene: 7. This CDR3 reads CASSKYPTGGNQPQHF. In nucleotides, the CDR3 is TGTGCCAGTAGTAAATACCCGACAGGGGGCAATCAGCCCCAGCATTTT.

The chain recombines TRBV5-4 with TRBJ2-3; TRBD2 might be the D (6 bases). Trimming cost V 2 bases and J 0 bases, with 19 bases left between them. Germline loops: CDR1 SGHNT, CDR2 YYREEE (reference sequence). The CDR3 is made up of 18 amino acids. CDR3: CASSLGTSGVLSTDTQYF. CDR3 in DNA: TGTGCCAGCAGCTTAGGGACGTCGGGAGTTTTAAGCACAGATACGCAGTATTTT. The full variable domain, in which reference TRBV5-4 and TRBJ2-3 provide the parts outside the CDR3, is ETGVTQSPTHLIKTRGQQVTLRCSSQSGHNTVSWYQQALGQGPQFIFQYYREEENGRGNFPPRFSGLQFPNYSSELNVNALELDDSALYLCASSLGTSGVLSTDTQYFGPGTRLTVL.

CDR3 loop: CASSLGRSETQYF. CDR3 DNA sequence: TGTGCCAGCAGCTTAGGTCGGTCAGAGACCCAGTACTTC. This rearrangement joins TRBV7-2 to TRBJ2-5; D unclear. There are 13 residues in the CDR3. V gave up 1 base and J gave up 4 bases, with 7 bases separating them. Germline CDR1 SGHTA, CDR2 FQGNSA.

V gene TRBV29-1 combines with J gene TRBJ2-2, with 9 bases lining up with TRBD2. The CDR3 spans 13 residues. Trimming cost V 4 bases and J 5 bases; bases outside gene matches: 2. Germline V gene lookup returns CDR1 SQVTM and CDR2 ANQGSEA. DNA for the CDR3: TGCAGCGTTGTTGCGGGAGGGACCGGGGAGCTGTTTTTT. Translation: CSVVAGGTGELFF.

The chain carries TRBV28 and TRBJ1-2; the D is unclear. The V end was cut by 3 bases, the J end by 5 bases, with 7 bases between. The CDR3 length is 12 residues. CDR1 and CDR2 (germline): MDHEN, SYDVKM. CDR3 region: CASSLGLYGYTF. The DNA of the CDR3 is TGTGCCAGCAGTTTGGGCCTTTATGGCTACACCTTC.

For this clone: Other DNA sequences within the sample encode an identical CDR3. The V and J genes are TRBV6-2 or TRBV6-3 and TRBJ1-1; D is uncertain. The CDR3 consists of 14 residues. V was shortened by 2 bases and J by 0 bases, with 7 bases between the two germline ends. Germline values: CDR1 MNHEY, CDR2 SVGEGT. Here the CDR3 DNA reads TGTGCCAGCAGTTACGGGCAGCTGAACACTGAAGCTTTCTTT. This translates into CASSYGQLNTEAFF.

The chain links TRBV2 to TRBJ1-1, with D possibly TRBD1 on 5 matching bases. Trimming removed 5 bases from V and 5 bases from J, with 15 bases in between. Germline V gene data show CDR1 as SNHLY and CDR2 as FYNNEI. The CDR3 is 14 residues long. DNA of the CDR3: TGTGCCAGCAGTCTGGGGACCCTGATAACTGAAGCTTTCTTT. Protein product: CASSLGTLITEAFF.

The chain couples TRBV5-4 to TRBJ2-2; no clear D gene. V was clipped by 4 bases and J by 2 bases, with 9 bases between them. The length of the CDR3 is 14 residues. From germline, CDR1 is SGHNT and CDR2 YYREEE (reference sequence). The CDR3 reads CASSAGRNTGELFF. CDR3 in DNA: TGTGCCAGCAGCGCAGGACGTAACACCGGGGAGCTGTTTTTT.

The CDR3 here is CASSPPSSYNEQFF. CDR3 nucleotide sequence: TGTGCCAGCTCACCTCCTAGCTCCTACAATGAGCAGTTCTTC. The rearrangement links TRBV18 to TRBJ2-1, with D unresolved. The length of the CDR3 is 14 residues. Germline V gene sequence: CDR1 KGHSH, CDR2 LQKENI. V lost 3 bases to trimming and J lost 0 bases, with 6 bases between them.